What follows are 21 T cell receptor beta chains derived from one specimen sequenced in a study of Ad26.COV2.S vaccination and SARS-CoV-2 variants. Treatment denoted: some 19 received Ad26.COV2.S at low or high dose, single or two shots; about 5 received placebo; per-sample allocation not given. It was on day 63 after the first vaccine or placebo injection that samples were taken. The method was immunoSEQ multiplex PCR; TCRdb's version includes in-frame clones alone and lacks a portion of them. The profile shows some 350,000 clones, roughly 90% of them singletons. The source was peripheral blood, collected in a trial of Ad26.COV2.S vaccine versus placebo. The receptors here all came from a person between 18 and 65 years old who received the Ad26.COV2.S COVID-19 vaccine or a placebo.

The V gene is TRBV29-1, the J gene TRBJ1-2; no reliable D call. V shed 3 bases and J shed 4 bases, with 6 bases lying between them. The CDR3 length is 11 residues. The V gene's germline CDR1 is SQVTM and CDR2 ANQGSEA. In DNA, the CDR3 is TGCAGCGTTGAGGCCGCCTATGGCTACACCTTC. Protein: CSVEAAYGYTF.

This chain joins TRBV5-1 and TRBJ1-2, with D possibly being TRBD1 (6 bases). Trimming took 4 bases from V and 4 from J, leaving 17 bases between them. The germline gives CDR1 SGHRS, CDR2 YFSETQ. The CDR3 contains 15 residues. CDR3 loop: CASSLDDRPTYGYTF. The CDR3 nucleotides read TGCGCCAGCAGCCTCGACGACAGGCCCACCTATGGCTACACCTTC.

The chain is built from TRBV4-1 and TRBJ1-6, with a tentative D call TRBD1 (6 bases). Deletions cut 2 bases from V and 6 bases from J, with 14 bases between. There are 16 residues in the CDR3. Germline assignment: CDR1 MGHRA and CDR2 YSYEKL. CDR3 protein: CASSQSQGDLNSPLHF. CDR3 DNA: TGCGCCAGCAGCCAATCACAGGGAGACCTTAATTCACCCCTCCACTTT.

This chain uses TRBV7-9 with TRBJ1-1; TRBD1 is a possible D gene (6 bases). Germline V gives CDR1 SEHNR, CDR2 FQNEAQ (reference sequence). This CDR3 is 17 amino acids long. V was trimmed by 2 bases and J by 0 bases, leaving 16 bases between them. CDR3 coding DNA: TGTGCCAGCAGCTTACCGCAATCGGACAGTCTGAACACTGAAGCTTTCTTT. Its protein product is CASSLPQSDSLNTEAFF.

The rearrangement links TRBV29-1 to TRBJ2-1; D is perhaps TRBD1 (6 bases). The CDR3 totals 14 residues. Trimming cost V 7 bases and J 2 bases, with 15 bases left between them. Germline CDR1 reads SQVTM; CDR2 reads ANQGSEA. The CDR3 loop reads CSGGGSQAYNEQFF. The CDR3 coding sequence is TGCAGCGGAGGGGGATCCCAGGCCTACAATGAGCAGTTCTTC.

The rearrangement uses TRBV7-2 and TRBJ1-2; TRBD1 agrees at 7 bases. The CDR3 runs to 14 residues. The ends lost 5 bases at V and 2 bases at J; junction bases unmatched: 5. CDR1 SGHTA and CDR2 FQGNSA come from the germline V gene. The CDR3 protein is CASSKLQGNYGYTF. The CDR3 nucleotides are TGTGCCAGCAGCAAGTTACAGGGGAACTATGGCTACACCTTC.

The chain carries TRBV25-1 and TRBJ2-1; D could derive from TRBD1 or TRBD2 (6 bases each). Trimming cost V 2 bases and J 3 bases, with 20 bases left between them. The length of the CDR3 is 18 residues. Germline loops: CDR1 MGHDK, CDR2 SYGVNS. The chain's CDR3 is CASSENRQHGGHYNEQFF. Here the CDR3 DNA reads TGTGCCAGCAGTGAAAACCGACAACACGGGGGACACTACAATGAGCAGTTCTTC.

The chain carries TRBV6-6 and TRBJ1-2; no reliable D call. Trimming took 5 bases from V and 1 from J, leaving 20 bases between them. This CDR3 has 17 residues. CDR1 is MNHNY and CDR2 is SVGAGI in the germline V gene (reference sequence). This CDR3 is CASSRTRLSPLNYGYTF. The CDR3 DNA reads TGTGCCAGCAGTCGGACGCGCCTTTCACCCCTTAACTATGGCTACACCTTC.

This chain links TRBV7-9 with TRBJ2-1, with TRBD1 identical over 7 bases. This CDR3 comprises 15 residues. V lost 5 bases, J lost 7 bases, and 11 bases stayed unmatched. The germline CDR1 and CDR2 sequences are SEHNR and FQNEAQ (reference sequence). CDR3 protein: CASSPVVGGQNEQFF. The CDR3 region has the DNA TGTGCCAGCAGCCCAGTAGTAGGGGGACAGAATGAGCAGTTCTTC. The full variable domain, in which reference TRBV7-9 and TRBJ2-1 provide the parts outside the CDR3, is DTGVSQNPRHKITKRGQNVTFRCDPISEHNRLYWYRQTLGQGPEFLTYFQNEAQLEKSRLLSDRFSAERPKGSFSTLEIQRTEQGDSAMYLCASSPVVGGQNEQFFGPGTRLTVL.

The chain links TRBV6-2 or TRBV6-3 to TRBJ2-3; 9 bases line up with TRBD2. The CDR3 contains 19 residues. From germline, CDR1 is MNHEY and CDR2 SVGEGT. V gave up 2 bases and J gave up 4 bases; unmatched junction bases: 16. The CDR3 DNA is TGTGCCAGCAGTTACGCTATAAGCTGGCGGGAGGGCCAAGCAGATACGCAGTATTTT. Translation gives CASSYAISWREGQADTQYF.

This rearrangement joins TRBV2 to TRBJ1-4, with D maybe TRBD1 (5 bases). The CDR3 covers 15 residues. V dropped 7 bases and J dropped 5 bases, with 17 bases sitting between them. CDR1 SNHLY and CDR2 FYNNEI come from the germline V gene. Written as DNA, the CDR3 is TGTGCCAGCACGTCTTGGGGACTGAGCAATGAAAAACTGTTTTTT. Amino acid sequence: CASTSWGLSNEKLFF. The full variable domain, with the rest looked up from reference TRBV2 and TRBJ1-4, is EPEVTQTPSHQVTQMGQEVILRCVPISNHLYFYWYRQILGQKVEFLVSFYNNEISEKSEIFDDQFSVERPDGSNFTLKIRSTKLEDSAMYFCASTSWGLSNEKLFFGSGTQLSVL.

In nucleotides, the CDR3 is TGCAGTGAGCGGGCCCTAGCGGAGGCTTTCTTT. Encoded protein: CSERALAEAFF. The chain combines TRBV20-1 with TRBJ1-1; no firm D call. V was shortened by 7 bases and J by 11 bases, with 17 bases between the two germline ends. The germline CDR1 and CDR2 sequences are DFQATT and SNEGSKA (reference sequence). This CDR3 contains 11 residues.

The CDR3 spells CASSQVGGGGYTF. For the CDR3, the DNA is TGTGCCAGCAGCCAAGTCGGGGGCGGTGGCTACACCTTC. This chain uses TRBV3-1 (or the pseudogene TRBV3-2) with TRBJ1-2; D possibly corresponds to TRBD1 (6 bases). CDR3 size: 13 residues. With 1 base removed from V and 7 bases from J, the gap between germline ends came to 10 bases. In germline, CDR1 is LGHDT, CDR2 YNNKEL (reference sequence).

V gene TRBV6-2 or TRBV6-3 combines with J gene TRBJ2-1; D may correspond to TRBD1 or TRBD2 (6 bases each). CDR3 length: 18 residues. With 0 bases removed from V and 13 bases from J, the gap between germline ends came to 28 bases. From germline, CDR1 is MNHEY and CDR2 SVGEGT. CDR3 sequence: CASSYSRGTGRQAPEQFF. The CDR3, as DNA: TGTGCCAGCAGTTACTCGAGAGGTACCGGGAGACAGGCCCCGGAACAGTTCTTC.

This clone occurred once. The rearrangement joins TRBV7-2 to TRBJ1-1; no clear D gene. The CDR3 sequence is 13 residues long. V gave up 0 bases and J gave up 11 bases, with 13 bases separating them. Germline CDR1 reads SGHTA; CDR2 reads FQGNSA. The CDR3 coding sequence is TGTGCCAGCAGCTTAGCGGGTGGGGAGTTGGCTTTCTTT. Translating it yields CASSLAGGELAFF.

The CDR3 DNA is TGTGCCAGCTCGATGGGGGACGGGGAGCTGTTTTTT. Its translation: CASSMGDGELFF. The V and J genes are TRBV6-5 and TRBJ2-2; perhaps D is TRBD1 or TRBD2 (5 bases each). The CDR3 sequence is 12 residues long. Trimming removed 8 bases at V and 7 bases at J, with 11 bases between. Germline assignment: CDR1 MNHEY and CDR2 SVGAGI.

Turning to this clone: No conserved phenylalanine or tryptophan ends this CDR3, so it is likely a read error. The DNA is left out, because the CDR3 cannot be placed on it with certainty; the CDR3 is given as TCRdb lists it. The chain uses TRBV20-1 and TRBJ2-7. Germline V CDR1 and CDR2: DFQATT, SNEGSKA (reference sequence). The CDR3 spans 9 residues, counting both ends. CDR3 protein: CSAHTHRED.

The chain uses TRBV3-1 (or the pseudogene TRBV3-2) and TRBJ2-7; D is undetermined. CDR3 length equals 12 residues. Between the trimmed V and J ends, which lost 2 bases and 4 bases, there was a span of 6 bases. Germline V gene data show CDR1 as LGHDT and CDR2 as YNNKEL (reference sequence). CDR3 sequence (DNA): TGTGCCAGCAGCCAACATGGATACGAGCAGTACTTC. It yields the protein CASSQHGYEQYF.

The rearrangement joins TRBV27 to TRBJ1-2; the D gene is possibly TRBD1 (5 bases). The ends were cut back, 0 bases at V and 10 bases at J, with 12 bases in the middle. This CDR3 is 13 amino acids long. Germline V lookup: CDR1 MNHEY, CDR2 SMNVEV (reference sequence). CDR3 sequence reads: CASSLSLGESYTF. For the CDR3, the DNA is TGTGCCAGCAGTTTATCGTTAGGGGAGTCCTACACCTTC.

The chain uses TRBV4-1 and TRBJ1-2; 7 positions match TRBD1. This CDR3 spans 17 amino acids. The V gene end was trimmed by 5 bases and the J gene end by 0 bases; junction bases not matched to a gene: 12. Germline V gives CDR1 MGHRA, CDR2 YSYEKL. The CDR3 region is CASSVVTGAIPNYGYTF. CDR3 coding DNA: TGCGCCAGCAGCGTGGTAACAGGGGCGATACCTAACTATGGCTACACCTTC.

A word on this clone: A junction boundary mismatches the germline segment, possibly from a read error. The chain recombines TRBV2 with TRBJ2-1; 9 nucleotides align to TRBD2. The CDR3 is 16 residues long. Germline CDR1 is SNHLY and CDR2 is FYNNEI. The CDR3 nucleotides read TGTGCCAGCAGTTTTTTTAGCGGGAGCTCCTTCAATGAGCAGTTCTTC. It codes for CASSFFSGSSFNEQFF.